Listed below are T cell receptor beta chains from one sample, sequenced in a study of tumor-infiltrating lymphocytes in primary liver carcinoma. TCRdb re-called the multiplex PCR reads with MiXCR, one entry per CDR3 protein. Among approximately 190,000 distinct CDR3 sequences, around four fifths were seen once, and the ten largest hold around 18%. Material for sequencing was tumor tissue from primary liver carcinoma. These receptors were collected from a man in his forties with primary liver carcinoma and hepatitis B virus infection. CDR3s include the opening cysteine and the closing phenylalanine or tryptophan. Some rows mark clone size as missing; the rest say once, few, many or name a class of expanded clone.

size: .; length: 13; V: TRBV11-1; CDR3: CASSRAWGLPLHF
size: .; length: 15; V: TRBV7-9; CDR3: CASRAGTGMVGELFF
size: many; length: 15; V: TRBV7-9; CDR3: CASSRTSGSFYEQYF
size: .; length: 15; V: TRBV29-1; CDR3: CSVEGPGNFQETQYF
size: .; length: 12; V: TRBV7-3; CDR3: CASSFTVNEQYF
size: .; length: 16; V: TRBV29-1; CDR3: CSAMTSENGTLYEQYF
size: .; length: 13; V: TRBV10-3; CDR3: CATIDSENQPQHF
size: once; length: 14; V: TRBV12-3/TRBV12-4; CDR3: CATMNSGRYNEQFF
size: many; length: 14; V: TRBV30; CDR3: CAWSHGTAGEKLFF
size: .; length: 16; V: TRBV7-9; CDR3: CPSSTWGTGTNYEQYF
size: medium-sized; length: 14; V: TRBV6-1; CDR3: CARWSGRAVNEQFF
size: .; length: 12; V: TRBV29-1; CDR3: CSAADGYQPQLF
size: many; length: 16; V: TRBV6-4; CDR3: CASSESGTSGQETQYF
size: .; length: 12; V: TRBV29-1; CDR3: CRGMDGGETHYF
size: .; length: 17; V: TRBV11-1; CDR3: CAISSNGMSRLYNEQFF
size: .; length: 15; V: TRBV6-2/TRBV6-3; CDR3: CASSPLNGAFNEQFF
size: few; length: 13; V: TRBV11-1; CDR3: CAGSRTLVPPLHF
size: .; length: 14; V: TRBV11-2; CDR3: CTSSLKSNQETQYF
size: .; length: 12; V: TRBV29-1; CDR3: CSVTLIYNEYFF
size: .; length: 14; V: TRBV29-1; CDR3: CSVELDQRYNEQLF
size: .; length: 13; V: TRBV11-1; CDR3: CADSRTLVSPLHF
size: .; length: 14; V: TRBV10-3; CDR3: CAISGQGMNTGAFF
size: .; length: 19; V: TRBV4-3; CDR3: CASSQLPHEDMAHYNEQFF
size: .; length: 13; V: TRBV29-1; CDR3: CSVGLRSTDTQYF
size: .; length: 12; V: TRBV5-4; CDR3: CASSPRGVKLFF
size: .; length: 13; V: TRBV6-2/TRBV6-3; CDR3: CASIWSRTGELFF
size: .; length: 11; V: TRBV29-1; CDR3: CNDGTQEKLFF
size: .; length: 14; V: TRBV4-1; CDR3: CASSQASLVSEQFF
size: .; length: 14; V: TRBV12-3/TRBV12-4; CDR3: CATSLTVPPGGYTF
size: .; length: 13; V: TRBV29-1; CDR3: CKVALADYNDLFF
size: once; length: 15; V: TRBV12-3/TRBV12-4; CDR3: CASKGTSGTYIEEFF
size: .; length: 17; V: TRBV11-2; CDR3: CDSCLIGLAGPYNEQFF
size: .; length: 13; V: TRBV29-1; CDR3: CSDSWTGPYEQCF
size: .; length: 13; V: TRBV9; CDR3: CASSVDSNYGYTF
size: .; length: 15; V: TRBV5-4; CDR3: CASSLVLARQETLYF
size: .; length: 16; V: TRBV6-2/TRBV6-3; CDR3: CASSFLGQLRGDTQYF
size: medium-sized; length: 15; V: TRBV29-1; CDR3: CSVRVPGQGIETQYF
size: .; length: 17; V: TRBV4-3; CDR3: CASSPRLPGTSYNEKLF
size: few; length: 16; V: TRBV4-1; CDR3: CASSLGTWALNTEAFF